Listed below are T cell receptor beta chains from one sample, sequenced in a study of shared clonotypes between healthy human individuals. Profiling relied on immunoSEQ multiplex PCR, and the TCRdb table lists in-frame clones only, not all of them. Of about 2.3 million clones in the sample, just over 90% were seen once. Sequenced input: naive CD4+ T cells from PBMCs. Receptors were obtained from a man aged 18 to 35 in good health. Some clones in this sample may be carry-over from other donors' samples. Both conserved end residues are part of each CDR3. D genes are given only for firm matches. Rows may omit the clone size; those that give it use once, few, many or a size class.

NA | TRBJ1-1 | TRBV5-1 | NA | TGCGCCAGCAGCTTGGGGCAGACCCCTGAAGCTTTCTTT | CASSLGQTPEAFF
NA | TRBJ2-3 | TRBV9 | NA | TGTGCCAGCAGCGTAGGCTGGACCCCGGGCACAGATACGCAGTATTTT | CASSVGWTPGTDTQYF
NA | TRBJ2-6 | TRBV5-6 | NA | TGTGCCAGCAGCCGGACGACTGGGGCCAACGTCCTGACTTTC | CASSRTTGANVLTF
NA | TRBJ2-7 | TRBV15 | NA | TGTGCCACCAGCAGAGATGCCGGGTACTCCTACGAGCAGTACTTC | CATSRDAGYSYEQYF
once | TRBJ2-5 | TRBV10-3 | TRBD1 | TGTGCCATCAGGGGACAGGGGAGCGGGGAGACCCAGTACTTC | CAIRGQGSGETQYF
NA | TRBJ2-7 | TRBV5-4 | TRBD2 | TGTGCCAGCACCAAAGAGCCCGGGACTAGCGGTTCCTACGAGCAGTACTTC | CASTKEPGTSGSYEQYF
NA | TRBJ2-7 | TRBV5-1 | NA | TGCGCCAGCAGCGGGGCACTACGGAGGGAGACAGGATTCTACGAGCAGTACTTC | CASSGALRRETGFYEQYF
NA | TRBJ1-1 | TRBV4-1 | NA | TGCGCCAGCAGCCTATCCACCTTAAGCACTGAAGCTTTCTTT | CASSLSTLSTEAFF
NA | TRBJ2-6 | TRBV5-8 | NA | TGTGCCAGCAGCTTGGTTAGCCTCTCTGGGGCCAACGTCCTGACTTTC | CASSLVSLSGANVLTF
NA | TRBJ2-1 | TRBV7-6 | TRBD1 | TGTGCCAGCAGCCCCACGACAGGGGACCTCGCGTACAATGAGCAGTTCTTC | CASSPTTGDLAYNEQFF
NA | TRBJ2-1 | TRBV9 | TRBD2 | TGTGCCAGCAGCGTAGTTAGCGGGAGAGGTGAGCAGTTCTTC | CASSVVSGRGEQFF
NA | TRBJ2-7 | TRBV19 | TRBD1 | TGTGCCAGTAGTAGGGGACAGGGGTACGAGCAGTACTTC | CASSRGQGYEQYF
NA | TRBJ2-5 | TRBV21-1 | NA | TGTGCCAGCAGGTTGGGTCTCTGTGGGGAGACCCAGTACTTC | CASRLGLCGETQYF
NA | TRBJ1-4 | TRBV29-1 | TRBD1 | TGCAGCGTTGGGAGACAGGGGGGGGAAAAACTGTTTTTT | CSVGRQGGEKLFF
NA | TRBJ2-4 | TRBV28 | TRBD2 | TGTGCCAGCAGTTTAGCGGGAGGGACCCTAGCCAAAAACATTCAGTACTTC | CASSLAGGTLAKNIQYF
once | TRBJ1-2 | TRBV10-2 | NA | TGCGCCAGCAGTGAGTCCGGGGTCTATGGCTACACCTTC | CASSESGVYGYTF
NA | TRBJ1-3 | TRBV6-1 | NA | TGTGCCAGCAGTGAAGCCAGGGACGGCCCTGGAAACACCATATATTTT | CASSEARDGPGNTIYF
NA | TRBJ1-1 | TRBV5-5 | NA | TGTGCCAGCAGCTTGTTGTTCCTGGACACTGAAGCTTTCTTT | CASSLLFLDTEAFF
NA | TRBJ2-3 | TRBV18 | NA | TGTGCCAGCTCACCGGTCACAGATACGCAGTATTTT | CASSPVTDTQYF
NA | TRBJ2-7 | TRBV19 | TRBD2 | TGTGCCAGTAGTATGAGAATAAGCGGGAGCTACGAGCAGTACTTC | CASSMRISGSYEQYF
once | TRBJ2-3 | TRBV5-4 | TRBD2 | TGTGCCAGCAGCCCGGCTAGCGGGAGCACAGATACGCAGTATTTT | CASSPASGSTDTQYF
NA | TRBJ2-1 | TRBV28 | TRBD2 | TGTGCCAGCAGTTTAGGGGGACTACCGGGCAATGAGCAGTTCTTC | CASSLGGLPGNEQFF
NA | TRBJ2-1 | TRBV6-6 | NA | TGTGCCAGCAGAGAGACCCCAATTCCGTTCTTC | CASRETPIPFF
NA | TRBJ2-2 | TRBV5-4 | NA | TGTGCCAGCAGCTTGACAGCAGTTGCCGGGGAGCTGTTTTTT | CASSLTAVAGELFF
NA | TRBJ1-5 | TRBV27 | NA | TGTGCCAGCAGTTTAGGAGGGGAGTTTTGGGGGCGTAATCAGCCCCAGCATTTT | CASSLGGEFWGRNQPQHF
NA | TRBJ2-5 | TRBV29-1 | TRBD2 | TGCAGCGTTCCCTCTAGCGGGAGGCTAGAGACCCAGTACTTC | CSVPSSGRLETQYF
NA | TRBJ2-4 | TRBV2 | NA | TGTGCCAGCACCCAGGAGCAACTAGCCAAAAACATTCAGTACTTC | CASTQEQLAKNIQYF
NA | TRBJ1-4 | TRBV27 | TRBD1 | TGTGCCAGCAGCCGGACAGGGGTTAATGAAAAACTGTTTTTT | CASSRTGVNEKLFF
NA | TRBJ2-2 | TRBV19 | NA | TGTGCCAGTAAGAAACTAGTGGTCGGGGAGCTGTTTTTT | CASKKLVVGELFF
NA | TRBJ2-3 | TRBV10-3 | NA | TGTGCCATCAGTGAGTCGCGGAGTAACCAGGGGTCCACAGATACGCAGTATTTT | CAISESRSNQGSTDTQYF
NA | TRBJ2-7 | TRBV7-3 | NA | TGTGCCAGCAGCTCTCAGGGGGGGCAAACCTACGAGCAGTACTTC | CASSSQGGQTYEQYF
NA | TRBJ1-2 | TRBV28 | NA | TGTGCCAGCAGTTTACGGCAGATACGAAACTATGGCTACACCTTC | CASSLRQIRNYGYTF
NA | TRBJ2-5 | TRBV5-1 | NA | TGCGCCAGCAGCTTGGCCTTCATACCTCAAGAGACCCAGTACTTC | CASSLAFIPQETQYF
NA | TRBJ2-2 | TRBV14 | TRBD2 | TGTGCCAGCAGCCAAGTGGTCCTAGCGGTCATTAACACCGGGGAGCTGTTTTTT | CASSQVVLAVINTGELFF
once | TRBJ2-1 | TRBV7-7 | TRBD2 | TGTGCCAGCAGCTTAGGGGCCGCCGGGGGGGCGCATGAGCAGTTCTTC | CASSLGAAGGAHEQFF
NA | TRBJ2-3 | TRBV18 | NA | TGTGCCAGCTCACCCCGCGGGACCCGCACAGATACGCAGTATTTT | CASSPRGTRTDTQYF
NA | TRBJ2-1 | TRBV18 | TRBD2 | TGTGCCAGCTCACCATGGGCTAGCGGGTCCTACAATGAGCAGTTCTTC | CASSPWASGSYNEQFF
NA | TRBJ1-4 | TRBV5-1 | NA | TGCGCCAGCAGCTTGGTGGGCCTTAGAGATGAAAAACTGTTTTTT | CASSLVGLRDEKLFF
NA | TRBJ1-2 | TRBV28 | NA | TGTGCCAGCAGTTTGGGGTCTAACTATGGCTACACCTTC | CASSLGSNYGYTF
NA | TRBJ1-1 | TRBV6-5 | NA | TGTGCCAGCTGTTTCTTGGGCAGTACTGAAGCTTTCTTT | CASCFLGSTEAFF
NA | TRBJ2-7 | TRBV19 | TRBD2 | TGTGCCAGTAGTGGACTAGCGGGGGAAAGAGGTAACGAGCAGTACTTC | CASSGLAGERGNEQYF
NA | TRBJ2-2 | TRBV13 | TRBD2 | TGTGCCAGCAGCCCGACTAGCGGGAGGGCAACCGGGGAGCTGTTTTTT | CASSPTSGRATGELFF
NA | TRBJ2-1 | TRBV7-3 | NA | TGTGCCAGCAGCCCGACAGAGTTGCGCAATGAGCAGTTCTTC | CASSPTELRNEQFF
NA | TRBJ1-1 | TRBV28 | NA | TGTGCCAGCAGTAACAGGAACACTGAAGCTTTCTTT | CASSNRNTEAFF